These T cell receptor beta chains were read from a single sample in a study of blood T cell repertoires in COVID-19. Only in-frame clones appear in the TCRdb table, and some are missing; sequencing was by immunoSEQ multiplex PCR. The profile covers about 120,000 clones, with over 75% appearing a single time and about a tenth taken by the ten largest. The sequencing sample was made of peripheral blood. These receptors all stem from an elderly man with acute or convalescent COVID-19. CDR3s include the opening cysteine and the closing phenylalanine or tryptophan. Each record gives: V gene, clone size, D gene, J gene, CDR3 protein, CDR3 DNA. D genes are given only for firm matches. Clone sizes are given selectively: once, few, many, or a class where the clone is expanded.

TRBV24-1,.,TRBD1,TRBJ2-1,CATSEETGFNEQFF,TGTGCCACCAGTGAAGAGACAGGGTTCAATGAGCAGTTCTTC
TRBV23-1,.,.,TRBJ1-3,CASSVAGNTIYF,TGCGCCAGCAGTGTAGCTGGAAACACCATATATTTT
TRBV14,.,TRBD1,TRBJ1-1,CASSKYFPGQGTREDTEAFF,TGTGCCAGCAGCAAGTACTTTCCGGGACAGGGAACCCGGGAGGATACTGAAGCTTTCTTT
TRBV6-2/TRBV6-3,.,TRBD1,TRBJ1-1,CASSVTRTSGTENTEAFF,TGTGCCAGCAGTGTTACACGAACCTCCGGGACAGAGAACACTGAAGCTTTCTTT
TRBV28,once,TRBD2,TRBJ2-7,CASSLGREGPYEQYF,TGTGCCAGCAGTTTAGGCAGGGAGGGCCCCTACGAGCAGTACTTC
TRBV6-1,.,TRBD2,TRBJ2-7,CASSEVGTSSYEQYF,TGTGCCAGCAGTGAAGTAGGGACTAGCTCCTACGAGCAGTACTTC
TRBV19,.,.,TRBJ1-4,CASSGQVGEKLFF,TGTGCCAGTAGTGGCCAGGTTGGTGAAAAACTGTTTTTT
TRBV6-5,.,.,TRBJ1-3,CASSRGSSGNTIYF,TGTGCCAGCAGTAGGGGATCCTCTGGAAACACCATATATTTT
TRBV18,.,TRBD1,TRBJ1-2,CASSSGTAINYGYTF,TGTGCCAGCTCATCAGGGACAGCGATTAACTATGGCTACACCTTC
TRBV2,.,.,TRBJ1-6,CASASGIYNSPLHF,TGTGCCAGCGCCTCGGGGATTTATAATTCACCCCTCCACTTT